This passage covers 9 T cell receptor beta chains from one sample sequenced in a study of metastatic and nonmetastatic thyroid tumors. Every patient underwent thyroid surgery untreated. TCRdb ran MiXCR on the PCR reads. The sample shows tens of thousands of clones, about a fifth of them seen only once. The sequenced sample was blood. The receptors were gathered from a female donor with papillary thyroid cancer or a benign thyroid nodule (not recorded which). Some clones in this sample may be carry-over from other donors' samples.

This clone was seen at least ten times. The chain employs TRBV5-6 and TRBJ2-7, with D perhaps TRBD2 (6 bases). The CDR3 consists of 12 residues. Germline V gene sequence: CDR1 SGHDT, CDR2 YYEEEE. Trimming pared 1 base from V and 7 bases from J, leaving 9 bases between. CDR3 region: CASSLQGLEQYF. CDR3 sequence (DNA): TGTGCCAGCAGCTTGCAGGGACTGGAGCAGTACTTC.

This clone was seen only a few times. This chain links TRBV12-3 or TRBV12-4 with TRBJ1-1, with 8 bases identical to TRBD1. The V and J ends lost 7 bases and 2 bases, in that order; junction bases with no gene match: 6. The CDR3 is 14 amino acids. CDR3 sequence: CASNHRGGNTEAFF. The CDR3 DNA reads TGTGCCAGCAACCACAGGGGGGGTAACACTGAAGCTTTCTTT.

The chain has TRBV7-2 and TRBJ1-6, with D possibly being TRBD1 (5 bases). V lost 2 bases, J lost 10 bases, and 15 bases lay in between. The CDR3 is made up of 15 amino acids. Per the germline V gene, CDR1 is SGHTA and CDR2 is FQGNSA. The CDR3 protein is CASSLTRVEQSPLHF. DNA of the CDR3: TGTGCCAGCAGCTTAACCAGGGTGGAACAATCACCCCTCCACTTT.

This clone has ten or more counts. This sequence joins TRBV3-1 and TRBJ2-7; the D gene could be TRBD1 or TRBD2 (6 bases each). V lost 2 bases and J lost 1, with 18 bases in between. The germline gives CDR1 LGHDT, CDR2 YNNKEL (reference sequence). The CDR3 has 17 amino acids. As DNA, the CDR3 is TGTGCCAGCAGCCAATCACGGGGGCGGGCGATGTCCTACGAGCAGTACTTC. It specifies CASSQSRGRAMSYEQYF.

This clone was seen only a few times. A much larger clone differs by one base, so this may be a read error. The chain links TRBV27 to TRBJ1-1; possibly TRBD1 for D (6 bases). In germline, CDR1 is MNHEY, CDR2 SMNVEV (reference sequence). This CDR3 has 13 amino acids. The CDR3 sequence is CASSHTWDTESFF. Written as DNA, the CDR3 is TGCGCCAGCAGCCATACCTGGGACACTGAATCTTTCTTT.

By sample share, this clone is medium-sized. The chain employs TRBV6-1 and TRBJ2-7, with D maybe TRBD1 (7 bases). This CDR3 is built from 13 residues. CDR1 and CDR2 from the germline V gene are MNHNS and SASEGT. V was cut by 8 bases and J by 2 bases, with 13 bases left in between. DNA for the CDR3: TGTGCCAGCGCGGAGGGGGCGACCTACGAGCAGTACTTC. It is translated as CASAEGATYEQYF.

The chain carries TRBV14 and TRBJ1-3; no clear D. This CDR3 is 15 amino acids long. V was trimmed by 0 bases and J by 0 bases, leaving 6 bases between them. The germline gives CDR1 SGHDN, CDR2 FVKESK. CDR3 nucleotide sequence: TGTGCCAGCAGCCAAGAACTACACTCTGGAAACACCATATATTTT. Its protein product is CASSQELHSGNTIYF.

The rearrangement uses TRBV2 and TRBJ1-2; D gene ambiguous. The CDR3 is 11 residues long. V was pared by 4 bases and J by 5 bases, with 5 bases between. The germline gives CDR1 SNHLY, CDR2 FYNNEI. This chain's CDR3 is CASSARYGYTF. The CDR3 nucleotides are TGTGCCAGCAGTGCTAGGTATGGCTACACCTTC.

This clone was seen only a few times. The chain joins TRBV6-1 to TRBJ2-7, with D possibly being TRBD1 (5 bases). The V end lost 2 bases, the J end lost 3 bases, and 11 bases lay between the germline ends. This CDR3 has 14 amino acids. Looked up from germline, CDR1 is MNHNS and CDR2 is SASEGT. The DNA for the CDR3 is TGTGCCAGCAGTGAAAGGGGCAGAGGCTACGAGCAGTACTTC. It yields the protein CASSERGRGYEQYF.